The sequence of this T cell receptor (beta chain) was determined in a study of T cell responses to AZD1222 COVID-19 vaccine. Sequencing used immunoSEQ multiplex PCR; TCRdb keeps in-frame clones, though not all of them. This sample has roughly 120,000 clones, with approximately 85% found just once. Study-level findings and limits: In a largely white British group with more females than males, clonal diversity was possibly underestimated. Across spike, vaccine-associated CD4 TCRs were found, dominant at 160-218 and 743-854.

As regards this clone: As yet, its antigen is unknown.

Here the sequenced sample was peripheral blood, taken on day 0 of MenACWY control vaccination. The sequence was obtained from an adult in good health.

CDR3: CASSSHLAGGRSTGELFF. The CDR3 DNA follows: TGTGCCAGCAGTTCACATCTAGCGGGGGGCCGGTCGACCGGGGAGCTGTTTTTT. The chain couples TRBV6-2 or TRBV6-3 to TRBJ2-2, with TRBD2 identical over 11 bases. This CDR3 spans 18 amino acids. The germline gives CDR1 MNHEY, CDR2 SVGEGT. The V segment lost 4 bases and the J segment 5 bases; nucleotides outside the gene matches: 12.